These T cell receptor beta chains were read from a single sample in a study of blood T cell repertoires in COVID-19. Clones were read by immunoSEQ multiplex PCR, and TCRdb kept only the in-frame ones, dropping some. The table records around 340,000 clones, approximately 83% of them present only once. The sequenced sample was PBMCs or T cells enriched from blood (not recorded which). The receptors shown here come from a woman aged 40-49 years with acute COVID-19. Both conserved end residues are part of each CDR3. Fields, in order: V gene, J gene, D gene, clone size, CDR3 protein, CDR3 DNA. D genes are given only for firm matches. Part of the rows lack a size; the others show once, few, many or a class for expanded clones.

TRBV7-2	TRBJ2-1	TRBD2	NA	CASSNYGTSGTNEQFF	TGTGCCAGCAGTAACTATGGGACTAGCGGGACCAATGAGCAGTTCTTC
TRBV27	TRBJ1-1	TRBD1	NA	CASTEGASKGAMNTEAFF	TGTGCCAGTACCGAGGGGGCTAGTAAGGGGGCCATGAACACTGAAGCTTTCTTT
TRBV10-3	TRBJ2-7	NA	NA	CAISGQFNEQYF	TGTGCCATCAGCGGACAGTTCAACGAGCAGTACTTC
TRBV5-1	TRBJ1-6	NA	NA	CASSLENRANSPLHF	TGCGCCAGCAGCTTGGAAAACAGGGCGAATTCACCCCTCCACTTT
TRBV7-2	TRBJ2-2	NA	NA	CASNSGETDYTGELFF	TGTGCCAGCAACTCTGGTGAGACAGATTACACCGGGGAGCTGTTTTTT
TRBV4-1	TRBJ2-7	NA	NA	CASSFGSSYEQYF	TGCGCCAGCAGCTTCGGTTCTTCCTACGAGCAGTACTTC
TRBV11-3	TRBJ1-5	TRBD1	NA	CASSFPATGTGASNQPQHF	TGTGCCAGCAGCTTTCCCGCCACCGGGACAGGGGCAAGCAATCAGCCCCAGCATTTT
TRBV7-9	TRBJ1-2	NA	NA	CASGTGYAYYGYTF	TGTGCCAGCGGAACAGGGTACGCGTACTATGGCTACACCTTC
TRBV6-5	TRBJ1-5	NA	NA	CASSLRGLQPQHF	TGTGCCAGCAGTCTCCGCGGCTTACAGCCCCAGCATTTT
TRBV6-5	TRBJ1-1	NA	NA	CASSYRDLNTEAFF	TGTGCCAGCAGTTACAGAGATTTGAACACTGAAGCTTTCTTT
TRBV7-2	TRBJ1-1	NA	NA	CASSLTGNTEAFF	TGTGCCAGCAGCCTTACGGGAAACACTGAAGCTTTCTTT
TRBV7-9	TRBJ1-1	TRBD1	NA	CASSYTGGNTEAFF	TGTGCCAGCAGCTACACAGGGGGGAACACTGAAGCTTTCTTT
TRBV29-1	TRBJ2-4	NA	NA	CSVGGSKNIQYF	TGCAGCGTTGGAGGGTCCAAAAACATTCAGTACTTC
TRBV5-5	TRBJ2-2	TRBD1	NA	CASSTGDTGELFF	TGTGCCAGCAGCACAGGGGACACCGGGGAGCTGTTTTTT
TRBV27	TRBJ1-6	TRBD1	NA	CASSFGTGSSYNSPLHF	TGTGCCAGCAGTTTCGGGACAGGGAGCTCCTATAATTCACCCCTCCACTTT
TRBV7-6	TRBJ2-6	NA	NA	CASSSTGSGANVLTF	TGTGCCAGCAGCTCCACAGGCTCTGGGGCCAACGTCCTGACTTTC
TRBV20-1	TRBJ1-2	NA	NA	CSAKPSYGYTF	TGCAGTGCTAAACCGAGCTATGGCTACACCTTC
TRBV9	TRBJ2-1	TRBD2	NA	CASSVGLAGYNEQFF	TGTGCCAGCAGCGTAGGACTAGCGGGTTACAATGAGCAGTTCTTC
TRBV7-2	TRBJ1-5	NA	NA	CASSQQGRHQPQHF	TGTGCCAGCAGCCAACAGGGTAGGCATCAGCCCCAGCATTTT
TRBV3-1/TRBV3-2	TRBJ1-2	NA	NA	CASSQVIGYRPHGYTF	TGTGCCAGCAGCCAAGTCATCGGTTACAGGCCGCATGGCTACACCTTC
TRBV21-1	TRBJ2-1	NA	few	CASSRDSGSYNEQFF	TGTGCCAGCAGCAGGGATAGCGGGAGTTACAATGAGCAGTTCTTC
TRBV7-2	TRBJ2-1	NA	NA	CASSPDRTSYNEQFF	TGTGCCAGCAGCCCGGACAGAACCTCCTACAATGAGCAGTTCTTC
TRBV9	TRBJ2-1	NA	NA	CASSPSQAISSYNEQFF	TGTGCCAGCAGCCCTTCTCAGGCCATCAGCTCCTACAATGAGCAGTTCTTC
TRBV28	TRBJ1-1	NA	NA	CASSLGAQGNTEAFF	TGTGCCAGCAGTTTAGGGGCCCAGGGGAACACTGAAGCTTTCTTT
TRBV14	TRBJ2-2	NA	once	CASSQDYTGELFF	TGTGCCAGCAGCCAAGACTACACCGGGGAGCTGTTTTTT
TRBV4-1	TRBJ2-2	NA	once	CASSLSLSFDLNTGELFF	TGCGCCAGCAGCCTAAGCCTAAGTTTCGACTTAAACACCGGGGAGCTGTTTTTT
TRBV7-9	TRBJ2-7	NA	NA	CASSWGFSNKGDEQYF	TGTGCCAGCAGCTGGGGTTTTAGTAACAAGGGGGACGAGCAGTACTTC
TRBV7-6	TRBJ2-7	NA	NA	CASSQAPGGGSYEQYF	TGTGCCAGCAGCCAAGCGCCAGGGGGAGGCTCCTACGAGCAGTACTTC
TRBV5-1	TRBJ1-6	NA	few	CASSAQGNSPLHF	TGCGCCAGCAGCGCACAGGGAAATTCACCCCTCCACTTT
TRBV9	TRBJ1-5	NA	NA	CASSLTDSNQPQHF	TGTGCCAGCAGCCTTACAGATAGCAATCAGCCCCAGCATTTT
TRBV6-1	TRBJ1-5	NA	NA	CASSELSNQPQHF	TGTGCCAGCAGTGAACTTAGCAATCAGCCCCAGCATTTT
TRBV6-5	TRBJ2-5	TRBD1	NA	CASSSAGTAKETQYF	TGTGCCAGCAGTTCCGCAGGGACAGCAAAAGAGACCCAGTACTTC
TRBV29-1	TRBJ1-1	TRBD1	NA	CSGMTGSNTEAFF	TGCAGCGGCATGACAGGGTCGAACACTGAAGCTTTCTTT